This T cell receptor beta chain was obtained from a study of cytomegalovirus exposure and HLA in healthy donors. The wider study: An early data release held 75 million to 100 million unique TCRs from HLA-typed donors. Findings and caveats of the study: Follow-up analysis later connected one missense variant in DCLRE1C with trimming of TCR beta V- and J-genes.

This CDR3 contains 16 residues. The junction had 7 bases not matched to a gene; V was cut back by 1 base and J by 4 bases. Germline CDR1 SGHAT, CDR2 FQNNGV. The primer mix had 60 Vbeta and 13 Jbeta primers. In the source study's methods: It was a later analysis that counted roughly 80 million unique TCR beta chains, of which roughly 11 million were shared. Data came from immunoSEQ multiplex PCR; TCRdb stores just in-frame clones and leaves some out. V and J calls and clone size follow that table, whereas D and trimming were derived from the DNA. The sample lists about 160,000 clones; about 85% were seen once. This clone was observed a handful of times. Its cognate antigen is unknown.

Sequencing input: PBMCs. The clonotype originates from a human donor in good health. The chain uses TRBV11-2 and TRBJ2-5, with 9 bases fitting TRBD2. The CDR3 bases are TGTGCCAGCAGCTTAGGGGCTAGGCGGGAGGGAGAGACCCAGTACTTC. It codes for CASSLGARREGETQYF.